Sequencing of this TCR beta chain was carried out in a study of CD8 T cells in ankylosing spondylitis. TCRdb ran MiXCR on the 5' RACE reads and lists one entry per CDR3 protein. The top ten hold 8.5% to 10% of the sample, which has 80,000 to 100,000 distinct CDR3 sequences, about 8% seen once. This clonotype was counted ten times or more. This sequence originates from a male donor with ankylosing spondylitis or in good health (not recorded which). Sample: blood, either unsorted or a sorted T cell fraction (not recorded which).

The CDR3 spells CASSQDPPSGSSYNEQFF. CDR3 bases: TGCGCCAGCAGCCAAGATCCCCCTAGCGGGAGCTCCTACAATGAGCAGTTCTTC. The V gene is TRBV4-3, the J gene TRBJ2-1; TRBD2 aligns across 10 bases. Germline loops: CDR1 LGHNA, CDR2 YSLEER. After removal of 0 bases from V and 0 bases from J, the junction contained 5 bases not matched to a gene. The CDR3 is 18 amino acids.